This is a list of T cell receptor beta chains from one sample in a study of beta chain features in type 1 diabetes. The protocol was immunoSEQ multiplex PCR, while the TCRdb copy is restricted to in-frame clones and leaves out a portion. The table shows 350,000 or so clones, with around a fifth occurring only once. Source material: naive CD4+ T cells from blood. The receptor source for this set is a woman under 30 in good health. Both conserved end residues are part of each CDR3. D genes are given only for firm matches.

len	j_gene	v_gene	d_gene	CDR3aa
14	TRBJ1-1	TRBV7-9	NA	CASSSLAVNTEAFF
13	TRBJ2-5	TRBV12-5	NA	CASGLAAGETQYF
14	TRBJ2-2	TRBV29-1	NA	CSVVERGITGELFF
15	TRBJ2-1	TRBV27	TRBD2	CASSSPSGSPNEQFF
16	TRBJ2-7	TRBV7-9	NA	CASIRIGGTYSYEQYF
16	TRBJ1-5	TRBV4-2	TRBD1	CASSQGQGAGNQPQHF
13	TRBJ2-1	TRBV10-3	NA	CAITEARYNEQFF
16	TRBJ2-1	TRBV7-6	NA	CASSPGQTISYNEQFF
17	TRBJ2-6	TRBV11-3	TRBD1	CASSFYGDRVGANVLTF
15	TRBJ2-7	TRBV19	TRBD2	CASSALAGGPYEQYF
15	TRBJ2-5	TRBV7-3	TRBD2	CASTGRLAGRETQYF
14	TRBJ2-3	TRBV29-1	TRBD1	CSVLRDRATDTQYF
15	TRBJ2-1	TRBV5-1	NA	CASSLEAAQYNEQFF
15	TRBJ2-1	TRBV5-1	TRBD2	CASSSGLAEYNEQFF
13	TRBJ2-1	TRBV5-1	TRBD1	CASSTGDRGHQFF
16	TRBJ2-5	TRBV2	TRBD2	CASSDGKLAGGETQYF
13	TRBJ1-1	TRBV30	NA	CAWRPGWDTEAFF
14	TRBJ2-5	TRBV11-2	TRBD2	CASSWPGTRETQYF
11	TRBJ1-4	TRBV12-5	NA	CASGSGEKLFF
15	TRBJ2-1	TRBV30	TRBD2	CAWSETSVSYNEQFF
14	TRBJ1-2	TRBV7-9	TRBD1	CASSLEQGYVGYTF
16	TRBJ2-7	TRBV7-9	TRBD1	CASSSLTGTGDYEQYF
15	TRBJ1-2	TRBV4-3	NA	CASSQQTTGLNGYTF
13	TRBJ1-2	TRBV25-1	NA	CASSDPDFYGYTF
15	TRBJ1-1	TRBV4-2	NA	CASSPGGGGRAEAFF
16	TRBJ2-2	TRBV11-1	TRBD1	CASSSRDSRGTGELFF
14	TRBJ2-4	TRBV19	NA	CASSSERAKNIQYF
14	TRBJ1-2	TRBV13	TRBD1	CASSSTGDDYGYTF
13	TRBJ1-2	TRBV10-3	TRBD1	CAISETDRDGYTF
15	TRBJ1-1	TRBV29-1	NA	CSVVVFGGSGTEAFF
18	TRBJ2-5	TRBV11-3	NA	CASSSSQLDSGLQETQYF
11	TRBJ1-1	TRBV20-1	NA	CSAEQGERAFF
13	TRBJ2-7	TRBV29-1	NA	CSGDSAVGGEQYF
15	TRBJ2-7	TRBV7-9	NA	CASSLALVGSGSQYF
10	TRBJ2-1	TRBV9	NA	CARSSGEQFF
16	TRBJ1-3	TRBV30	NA	CAWSVTGSSSGNTIYF
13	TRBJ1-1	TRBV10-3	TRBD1	CAISDRGSTEAFF
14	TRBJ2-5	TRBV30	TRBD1	CAWSRQGFRETQYF
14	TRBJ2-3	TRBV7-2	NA	CASSLARSTDTQYF
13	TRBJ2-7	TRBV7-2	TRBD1	CASSFQGAHEQYF
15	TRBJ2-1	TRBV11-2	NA	CASSTRVSTYNEQFF
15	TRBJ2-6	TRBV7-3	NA	CASSGTSSGANVLTF
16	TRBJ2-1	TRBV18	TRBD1	CASSPRGQGTYNEQFF
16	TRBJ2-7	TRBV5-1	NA	CASTPSSGSPTYEQYF
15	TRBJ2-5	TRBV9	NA	CASSRTRLPQETQYF
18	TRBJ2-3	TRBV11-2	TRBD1	CASSLGGQPSKGTDTQYF
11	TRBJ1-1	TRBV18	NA	CASSPNTEAFF
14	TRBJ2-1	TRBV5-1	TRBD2	CASRTSGRGNEQFF
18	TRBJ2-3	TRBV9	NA	CASSVGPGRRDGTDTQYF
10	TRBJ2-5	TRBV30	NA	CAWSSETQYF
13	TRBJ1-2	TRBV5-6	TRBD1	CASTWTGGIGYTF
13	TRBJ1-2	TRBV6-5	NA	CASSYPGGVGYTF
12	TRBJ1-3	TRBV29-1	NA	CSVLSSGNTIYF
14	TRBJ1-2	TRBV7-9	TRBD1	CASSFTGGTYGYTF
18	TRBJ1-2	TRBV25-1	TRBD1	CASSSIPGQGARGYGYTF
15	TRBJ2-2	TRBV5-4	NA	CASSAWDKNTGELFF
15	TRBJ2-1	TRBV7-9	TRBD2	CASSPGTSGSYEQFF
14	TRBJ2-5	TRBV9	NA	CASSPRTAEETQYF
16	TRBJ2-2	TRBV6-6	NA	CASSYPGQTNTGELFF
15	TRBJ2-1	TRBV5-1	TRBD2	CASSLTSGAYNEQFF